This TCR beta chain appears in the sequencing data of a study of T-cell reconstitution after alpha-beta-depleted transplantation in children. This clonotype was observed a few times. Its specificity is unknown. Unique molecular identifiers were incorporated when the TCRbeta library was constructed. TCRdb independently ran MiXCR on the PCR reads; one entry per CDR3 protein. The profile shows hundreds of thousands of distinct CDR3 sequences, around 16% of them singletons. Study observations and caveats: Reports say that about two months after transplant, the alpha-beta T cells came out of several hundred graft clones that had expanded. The main origin of T-cell counts and diversity one year after transplant was newly produced T cells. Recipient T cells and thymic progenitors that survived were the source of the high TCRbeta diversity seen at day 60 in some patients.

This clonotype originated in a boy less than two years old who had a stem cell transplant for Wiskott-Aldrich syndrome, so the T cells may come from the graft donor. The input for sequencing was PBMCs, mostly from graft donor cells, taken 360 days after TCRalphabeta/CD19-depleted stem cell transplant.

The CDR3 coding sequence is TGTGCCACCTTCTCCGTAACCGGGGAGCTGTTTTTT. This encodes CATFSVTGELFF. This chain links TRBV28 with TRBJ2-2; D gene ambiguous. CDR1 and CDR2 from the germline V gene are MDHEN and SYDVKM. The V end was cut by 10 bases, the J end by 5 bases, with 11 bases between. The CDR3 is made up of 12 amino acids.